The 12 T cell receptor beta chains listed next were all sequenced from one sample in a study of T cells after yellow fever vaccination. TCRdb reprocessed the 5' RACE reads with MiXCR, giving one entry per CDR3 protein. The table has 340,000 or so distinct CDR3 sequences, around 13% seen once. Material: CD4+ T cells sorted from PBMCs, obtained 15 days after the yellow fever booster vaccination. Source of these receptors: a man aged 18 to 30 who received the YFV17D yellow fever vaccine.

The chain uses TRBV20-1 and TRBJ2-7; 13 nucleotides line up with TRBD2. Germline trimming cut 3 bases from V and 4 bases from J; bases unmatched to any gene: 12. There are 17 residues in the CDR3. Germline CDR1 DFQATT, CDR2 SNEGSKA (reference sequence). The DNA for the CDR3 is TGCAGTGCTAGGGGTCAACTAGCGGGGGGGCCTTTGTACGAGCAGTACTTC. It yields the protein CSARGQLAGGPLYEQYF.

This clonotype has a single count. The chain carries TRBV20-1 and TRBJ1-6; TRBD1 matches 8 bases. The V segment lost 3 bases and the J segment 10 bases; nucleotides outside the gene matches: 5. The CDR3 loop spans 13 amino acids. The germline V gene has CDR1 DFQATT and CDR2 SNEGSKA (reference sequence). CDR3 residues: CSASRDRRSPLHF. CDR3 coding DNA: TGCAGTGCTAGTAGGGACAGGCGGTCACCCCTCCACTTT.

The V gene is TRBV7-9, the J gene TRBJ1-1; 11 bases match TRBD1. CDR3 length: 17 residues. V lost 5 bases, J lost 0 bases, and 8 bases stayed unmatched. Germline assignment: CDR1 SEHNR and CDR2 FQNEAQ (reference sequence). CDR3 sequence reads: CASSPRDRGNLNTEAFF. CDR3 sequence (DNA): TGTGCCAGCAGCCCTCGGGACAGGGGGAACCTGAACACTGAAGCTTTCTTT. The full variable domain, its missing parts supplied by reference TRBV7-9 and TRBJ1-1, is DTGVSQNPRHKITKRGQNVTFRCDPISEHNRLYWYRQTLGQGPEFLTYFQNEAQLEKSRLLSDRFSAERPKGSFSTLEIQRTEQGDSAMYLCASSPRDRGNLNTEAFFGQGTRLTVV.

The chain combines TRBV24-1 with TRBJ2-1; D may be TRBD2 (7 bases). Trimming removed 5 bases from V and 5 bases from J, with 12 bases in between. The germline V gene encodes CDR1 KGHDR and CDR2 SFDVKD. This CDR3 region has 14 residues. CDR3 nucleotides: TGTGCCACCAGTGCCTGGGAGGGGGACAATGAGCAGTTCTTC. This encodes CATSAWEGDNEQFF.

The V gene is TRBV3-1, the J gene TRBJ2-1, with no clear D. Trimming took off 4 bases at V and 2 bases at J, with 15 bases between the two ends. This CDR3 region has 16 residues. Germline V gene sequence: CDR1 LGHDT, CDR2 YNNKEL (reference sequence). CDR3 amino acids: CASSRLFAATYNEQFF. In DNA, the CDR3 is TGTGCCAGCAGCCGGCTATTCGCGGCCACCTACAATGAGCAGTTCTTC.

This clonotype was picked up a small number of times. The CDR3: CASSYGSIHTDTQYF. The CDR3 DNA sequence: TGTGCCAGCAGTTACGGCAGTATACACACAGATACGCAGTATTTT. The chain has TRBV6-5 and TRBJ2-3; no definite D call. V was pared by 2 bases and J by 2 bases, with 11 bases between. CDR1 is MNHEY and CDR2 is SVGAGI in the germline V gene. The CDR3 length is 15 residues.

This clonotype was detected a few times. The rearrangement links TRBV6-5 to TRBJ2-7; D might be TRBD1 or TRBD2, each matching 5 bases. The CDR3 runs 12 residues. The germline V gene has CDR1 MNHEY and CDR2 SVGAGI. This chain's CDR3 is CATRRGANEQYV. The CDR3 nucleotides are TGTGCTACAAGACGAGGGGCTAACGAGCAGTACGTC.

This chain connects TRBV12-3 or TRBV12-4 to TRBJ1-2, with D possibly being TRBD1 (6 bases). The CDR3 is 14 amino acids. V dropped 7 bases and J dropped 4 bases, with 16 bases sitting between them. The chain's CDR3 is CASTHREPFYGYTF. CDR3 nucleotide sequence: TGTGCCAGCACCCACAGGGAACCATTCTATGGCTACACCTTC.

The chain is built from TRBV6-5 and TRBJ2-1, with TRBD1 matching over 7 bases. V shed 6 bases, J shed 0 bases, and the junction held 8 bases outside the gene matches. Germline V CDR1 and CDR2: MNHEY, SVGAGI. The CDR3 extends over 16 amino acids. CDR3 protein: CASRPGTVLSYNEQFF. In nucleotides, the CDR3 is TGTGCCAGCAGGCCAGGGACAGTCCTCTCCTACAATGAGCAGTTCTTC.

Written as DNA, the CDR3 is TGTGCCAGCAGCCGCGGGAGTCATCAGCCCCAGCATTTT. Encoded protein: CASSRGSHQPQHF. The chain employs TRBV7-2 and TRBJ1-5; D is unresolved. In germline, CDR1 is SGHTA, CDR2 FQGNSA. The CDR3 has 13 amino acids. V dropped 5 bases and J dropped 5 bases, with 10 bases sitting between them.

The sample holds a few counts of this clonotype. V usage is TRBV4-1 and J usage is TRBJ2-3; D is perhaps TRBD2 (5 bases). The V end was cut by 0 bases, the J end by 6 bases, with 10 bases between. The CDR3 consists of 14 residues. Germline-derived CDR1 and CDR2 are MGHRA and YSYEKL. CDR3: CASSQEPSSDTQYF. The CDR3 bases are TGCGCCAGCAGCCAAGAACCTAGCTCCGATACGCAGTATTTT.

This clonotype was seen only a few times. The V gene is TRBV10-3, the J gene TRBJ2-7; the D call may be TRBD1 or TRBD2 (5 bases each). Trimming left V 1 base short and J 2 bases short, with 12 bases between. CDR1 and CDR2 from the germline V gene are ENHRY and SYGVKD. The CDR3 is 15 residues long. The CDR3 region has the DNA TGTGCCATCAGTGAGTACTCAGGGAGCCCCTACGAGCAGTACTTC. This gives the protein CAISEYSGSPYEQYF.